This is a list of T cell receptor beta chains from one sample in a study of cytomegalovirus exposure and HLA in healthy donors. Using immunoSEQ multiplex PCR, the repertoire was profiled, and TCRdb retains in-frame clones only, with some absent. The sample contains some 130,000 clones, around 80% of which appear only once. The sequenced sample consisted of PBMCs. These receptors were obtained from a man aged 40-50 years in good health and CMV-seropositive. CDR3s include the opening cysteine and the closing phenylalanine or tryptophan. Each record gives: J gene, V gene, D gene, clone size, CDR3 protein, CDR3 DNA. A D gene is named only where the DNA matches it firmly. Clone size is given for some rows only: seen once, a few or many times, or a class if the clone is expanded.

J gene: TRBJ2-1; V gene: TRBV5-1; D gene: TRBD1; clone size: -; CDR3 protein: CASSLGTGGFYNEQFF; CDR3 DNA: TGCGCCAGCAGCTTGGGGACAGGGGGCTTCTACAATGAGCAGTTCTTC
J gene: TRBJ1-1; V gene: TRBV29-1; D gene: -; clone size: -; CDR3 protein: CSVGQANTEAFF; CDR3 DNA: TGCAGCGTTGGGCAGGCAAACACTGAAGCTTTCTTT
J gene: TRBJ2-1; V gene: TRBV5-1; D gene: -; clone size: few; CDR3 protein: CASSLPTGINEQFF; CDR3 DNA: TGCGCCAGCAGCTTGCCGACAGGAATCAATGAGCAGTTCTTC
J gene: TRBJ1-6; V gene: TRBV5-6; D gene: TRBD1; clone size: -; CDR3 protein: CASSLGTGKNSPLHF; CDR3 DNA: TGTGCCAGCAGCTTGGGGACAGGGAAGAATTCACCCCTCCACTTT
J gene: TRBJ1-1; V gene: TRBV5-1; D gene: TRBD1; clone size: few; CDR3 protein: CASSGQGGGTEAFF; CDR3 DNA: TGCGCCAGCAGCGGCCAGGGGGGCGGAACTGAAGCTTTCTTT
J gene: TRBJ1-3; V gene: TRBV11-3; D gene: -; clone size: -; CDR3 protein: CASSKDRGNTIYF; CDR3 DNA: TGTGCCAGCAGCAAGGACAGAGGAAACACCATATATTTT
J gene: TRBJ2-6; V gene: TRBV5-1; D gene: -; clone size: once; CDR3 protein: CASSLQVAGANVLTF; CDR3 DNA: TGCGCCAGCAGCTTGCAGGTGGCTGGGGCCAACGTCCTGACTTTC
J gene: TRBJ2-1; V gene: TRBV4-1; D gene: TRBD2; clone size: -; CDR3 protein: CASSQDWSSGRRSEQFF; CDR3 DNA: TGCGCCAGCAGCCAAGATTGGAGTAGCGGGAGGAGGAGTGAGCAGTTCTTC
J gene: TRBJ1-5; V gene: TRBV6-6; D gene: -; clone size: -; CDR3 protein: CASSYPEVQPQHF; CDR3 DNA: TGTGCCAGCAGTTACCCAGAGGTGCAGCCCCAGCATTTT
J gene: TRBJ1-2; V gene: TRBV30; D gene: -; clone size: -; CDR3 protein: CAWSKGVWGYTF; CDR3 DNA: TGTGCCTGGAGTAAGGGGGTATGGGGCTACACCTTC
J gene: TRBJ1-5; V gene: TRBV25-1; D gene: -; clone size: -; CDR3 protein: CASSDHEGAVGPQHF; CDR3 DNA: TGTGCCAGCAGTGACCACGAAGGGGCTGTGGGGCCCCAGCATTTT
J gene: TRBJ1-4; V gene: TRBV30; D gene: -; clone size: -; CDR3 protein: CAFSGYEKLFF; CDR3 DNA: TGTGCCTTCTCGGGGTATGAAAAACTGTTTTTT
J gene: TRBJ2-7; V gene: TRBV6-5; D gene: -; clone size: -; CDR3 protein: CASSYQRTSYEQYF; CDR3 DNA: TGTGCCAGCAGTTACCAGCGTACCTCCTACGAGCAGTACTTC
J gene: TRBJ2-1; V gene: TRBV14; D gene: -; clone size: -; CDR3 protein: CASSGSFRGDEQFF; CDR3 DNA: TGTGCCAGCAGCGGATCCTTCAGGGGCGATGAGCAGTTCTTC
J gene: TRBJ2-5; V gene: TRBV2; D gene: TRBD2; clone size: few; CDR3 protein: CASGRAETQYF; CDR3 DNA: TGCGCTAGCGGGAGGGCGGAGACCCAGTACTTC
J gene: TRBJ2-7; V gene: TRBV9; D gene: TRBD2; clone size: -; CDR3 protein: CASSPRGTSGSVYEQYF; CDR3 DNA: TGTGCCAGCAGCCCGAGGGGGACTAGCGGGAGTGTGTACGAGCAGTACTTC
J gene: TRBJ1-1; V gene: TRBV5-1; D gene: -; clone size: -; CDR3 protein: CASSLERETEAFF; CDR3 DNA: TGCGCCAGCAGCTTGGAGAGGGAGACTGAAGCTTTCTTT
J gene: TRBJ2-3; V gene: TRBV11-3; D gene: TRBD2; clone size: few; CDR3 protein: CASRTIEGGREPTDTQYF; CDR3 DNA: TGTGCCAGCAGAACAATAGAGGGCGGGAGGGAACCCACAGATACGCAGTATTTT
J gene: TRBJ2-7; V gene: TRBV28; D gene: TRBD2; clone size: -; CDR3 protein: CASTPAGRVYEQYF; CDR3 DNA: TGTGCCAGCACCCCGGCCGGGAGGGTATACGAGCAGTACTTC
J gene: TRBJ2-3; V gene: TRBV5-1; D gene: -; clone size: -; CDR3 protein: CASSLGHTKGTDTQYF; CDR3 DNA: TGCGCCAGCAGCTTGGGACACACTAAGGGGACAGATACGCAGTATTTT